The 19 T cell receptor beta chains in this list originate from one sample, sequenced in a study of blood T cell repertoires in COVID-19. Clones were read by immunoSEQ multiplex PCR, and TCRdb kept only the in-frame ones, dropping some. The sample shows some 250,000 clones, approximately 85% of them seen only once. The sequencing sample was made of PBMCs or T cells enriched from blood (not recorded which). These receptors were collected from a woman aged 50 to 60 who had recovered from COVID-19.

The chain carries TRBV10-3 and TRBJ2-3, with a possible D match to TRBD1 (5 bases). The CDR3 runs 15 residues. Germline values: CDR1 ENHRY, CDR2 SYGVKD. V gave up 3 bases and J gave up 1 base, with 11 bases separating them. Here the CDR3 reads CAISDLKTGTDTQYF. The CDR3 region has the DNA TGTGCCATCAGTGACCTAAAGACAGGCACAGATACGCAGTATTTT.

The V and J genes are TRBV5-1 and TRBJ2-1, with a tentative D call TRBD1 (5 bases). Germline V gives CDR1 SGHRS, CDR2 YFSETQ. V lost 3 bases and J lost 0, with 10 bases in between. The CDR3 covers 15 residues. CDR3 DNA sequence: TGCGCCAGCAGCTCGACAGTCAGCTCCTACAATGAGCAGTTCTTC. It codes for CASSSTVSSYNEQFF.

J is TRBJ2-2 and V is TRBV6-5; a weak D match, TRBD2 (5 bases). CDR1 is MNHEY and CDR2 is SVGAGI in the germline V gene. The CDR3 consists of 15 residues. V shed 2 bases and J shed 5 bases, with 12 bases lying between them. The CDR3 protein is CASSYGVGDTGELFF. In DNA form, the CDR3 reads TGTGCCAGCAGTTACGGGGTGGGAGATACCGGGGAGCTGTTTTTT.

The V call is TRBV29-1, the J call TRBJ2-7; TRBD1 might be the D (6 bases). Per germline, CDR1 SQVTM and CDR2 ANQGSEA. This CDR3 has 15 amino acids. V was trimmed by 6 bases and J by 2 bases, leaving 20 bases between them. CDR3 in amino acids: CSVTTPTGIPYEQYF. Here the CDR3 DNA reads TGCAGCGTGACCACCCCGACAGGAATCCCCTACGAGCAGTACTTC.

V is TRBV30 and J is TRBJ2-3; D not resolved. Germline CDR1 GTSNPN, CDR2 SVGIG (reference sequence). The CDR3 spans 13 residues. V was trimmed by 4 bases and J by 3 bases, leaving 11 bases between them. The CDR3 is CAWNRLDTDTQYF. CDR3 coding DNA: TGTGCCTGGAACCGACTGGATACAGATACGCAGTATTTT.

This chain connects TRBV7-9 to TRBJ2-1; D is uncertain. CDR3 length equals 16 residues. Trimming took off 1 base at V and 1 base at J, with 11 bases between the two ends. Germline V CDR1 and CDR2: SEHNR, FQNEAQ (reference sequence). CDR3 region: CASSLDGGLSYNEQFF. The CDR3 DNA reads TGTGCCAGCAGCTTAGACGGCGGATTGTCCTACAATGAGCAGTTCTTC.

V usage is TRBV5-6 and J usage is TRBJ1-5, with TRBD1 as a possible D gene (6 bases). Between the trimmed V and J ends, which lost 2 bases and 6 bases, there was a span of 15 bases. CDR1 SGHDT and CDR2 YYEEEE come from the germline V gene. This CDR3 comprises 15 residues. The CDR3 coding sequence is TGTGCCAGCAGCTTCGGCAGGGGAGAATTTCAGCCCCAGCATTTT. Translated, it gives CASSFGRGEFQPQHF.

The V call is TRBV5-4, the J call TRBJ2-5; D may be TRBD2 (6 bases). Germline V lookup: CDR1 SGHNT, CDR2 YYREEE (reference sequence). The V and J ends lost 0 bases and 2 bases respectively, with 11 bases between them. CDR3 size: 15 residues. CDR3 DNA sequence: TGTGCCAGCAGCTTGGTGTTGCGGGGACAAGAGACCCAGTACTTC. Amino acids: CASSLVLRGQETQYF. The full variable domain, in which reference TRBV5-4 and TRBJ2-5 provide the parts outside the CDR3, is ETGVTQSPTHLIKTRGQQVTLRCSSQSGHNTVSWYQQALGQGPQFIFQYYREEENGRGNFPPRFSGLQFPNYSSELNVNALELDDSALYLCASSLVLRGQETQYFGPGTRLLVL.

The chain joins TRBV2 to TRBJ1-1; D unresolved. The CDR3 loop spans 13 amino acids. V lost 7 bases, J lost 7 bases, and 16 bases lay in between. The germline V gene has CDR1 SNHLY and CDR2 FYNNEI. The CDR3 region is CASMGLEAGEAFF. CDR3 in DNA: TGTGCCAGCATGGGCCTGGAGGCCGGTGAAGCTTTCTTT.

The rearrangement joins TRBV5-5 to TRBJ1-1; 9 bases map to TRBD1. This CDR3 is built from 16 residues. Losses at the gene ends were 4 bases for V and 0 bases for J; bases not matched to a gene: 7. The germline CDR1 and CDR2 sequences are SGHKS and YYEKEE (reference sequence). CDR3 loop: CASSPGTGFLNTEAFF. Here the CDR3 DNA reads TGTGCCAGCAGCCCCGGGACAGGGTTCCTGAACACTGAAGCTTTCTTT.

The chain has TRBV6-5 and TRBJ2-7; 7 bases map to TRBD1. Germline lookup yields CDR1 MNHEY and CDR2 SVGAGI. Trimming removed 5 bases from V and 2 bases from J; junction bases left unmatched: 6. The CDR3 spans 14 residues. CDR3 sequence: CASSTPGQPYEQYF. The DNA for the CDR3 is TGTGCCAGCAGTACCCCGGGACAGCCCTACGAGCAGTACTTC.

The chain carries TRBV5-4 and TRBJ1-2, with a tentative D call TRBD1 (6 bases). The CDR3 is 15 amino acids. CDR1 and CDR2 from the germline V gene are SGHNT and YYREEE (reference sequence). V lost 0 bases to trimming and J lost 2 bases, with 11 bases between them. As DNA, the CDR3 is TGTGCCAGCAGCTTGGAGGCGACAGGAAACTATGGCTACACCTTC. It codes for CASSLEATGNYGYTF.

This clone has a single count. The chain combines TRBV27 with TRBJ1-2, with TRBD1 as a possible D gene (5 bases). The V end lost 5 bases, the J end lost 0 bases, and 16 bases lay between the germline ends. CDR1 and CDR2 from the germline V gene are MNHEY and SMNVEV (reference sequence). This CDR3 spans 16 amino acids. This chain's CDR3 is CASSASRALANYGYTF. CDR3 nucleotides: TGTGCCAGCAGTGCTTCCAGGGCGCTAGCTAACTATGGCTACACCTTC.

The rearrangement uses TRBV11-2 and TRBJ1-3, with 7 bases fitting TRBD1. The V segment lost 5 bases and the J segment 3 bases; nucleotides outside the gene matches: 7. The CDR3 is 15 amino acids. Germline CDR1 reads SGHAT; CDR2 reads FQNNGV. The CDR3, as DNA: TGTGCCAGCAGCCTCTGGACAGGCCGTGGAAACACCATATATTTT. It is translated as CASSLWTGRGNTIYF. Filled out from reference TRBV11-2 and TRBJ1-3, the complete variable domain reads EAGVAQSPRYKIIEKRQSVAFWCNPISGHATLYWYQQILGQGPKLLIQFQNNGVVDDSQLPKDRFSAERLKGVDSTLKIQPAKLEDSAVYLCASSLWTGRGNTIYFGEGSWLTVV.

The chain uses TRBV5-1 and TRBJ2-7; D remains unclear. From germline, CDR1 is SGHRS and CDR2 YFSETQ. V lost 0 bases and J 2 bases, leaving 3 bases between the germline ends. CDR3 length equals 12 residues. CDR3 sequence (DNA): TGCGCCAGCAGCTTGGTAGCCTACGAGCAGTACTTC. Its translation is CASSLVAYEQYF.

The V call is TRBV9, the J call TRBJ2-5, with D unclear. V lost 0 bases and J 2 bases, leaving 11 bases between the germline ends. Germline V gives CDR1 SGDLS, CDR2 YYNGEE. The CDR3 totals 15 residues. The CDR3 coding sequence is TGTGCCAGCAGCGTAGCTCCAAACGGTCAAGAGACCCAGTACTTC. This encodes CASSVAPNGQETQYF.

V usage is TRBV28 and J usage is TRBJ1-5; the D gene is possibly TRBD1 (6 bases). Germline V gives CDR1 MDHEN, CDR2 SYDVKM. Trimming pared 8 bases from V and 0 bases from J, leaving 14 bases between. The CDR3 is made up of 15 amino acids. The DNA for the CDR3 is TGTGCCAGCGGGCCGGGACACTTTAGCAATCAGCCCCAGCATTTT. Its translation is CASGPGHFSNQPQHF.

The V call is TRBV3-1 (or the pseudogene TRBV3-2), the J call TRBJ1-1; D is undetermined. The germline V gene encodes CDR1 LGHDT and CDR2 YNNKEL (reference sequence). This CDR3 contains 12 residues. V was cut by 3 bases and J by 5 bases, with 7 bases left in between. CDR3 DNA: TGTGCCAGCAGCCACGCGAGGACTGAAGCTTTCTTT. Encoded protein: CASSHARTEAFF.

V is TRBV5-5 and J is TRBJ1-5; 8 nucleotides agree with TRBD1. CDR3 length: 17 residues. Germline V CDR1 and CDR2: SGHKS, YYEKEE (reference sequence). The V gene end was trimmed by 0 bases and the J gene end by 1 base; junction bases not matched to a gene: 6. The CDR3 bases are TGTGCCAGCAGCTTGGGGCAGGGGGCTTGGAGCAATCAGCCCCAGCATTTT. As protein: CASSLGQGAWSNQPQHF. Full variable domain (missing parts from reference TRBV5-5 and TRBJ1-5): DAGVTQSPTHLIKTRGQQVTLRCSPISGHKSVSWYQQVLGQGPQFIFQYYEKEERGRGNFPDRFSARQFPNYSSELNVNALLLGDSALYLCASSLGQGAWSNQPQHFGDGTRLSIL.